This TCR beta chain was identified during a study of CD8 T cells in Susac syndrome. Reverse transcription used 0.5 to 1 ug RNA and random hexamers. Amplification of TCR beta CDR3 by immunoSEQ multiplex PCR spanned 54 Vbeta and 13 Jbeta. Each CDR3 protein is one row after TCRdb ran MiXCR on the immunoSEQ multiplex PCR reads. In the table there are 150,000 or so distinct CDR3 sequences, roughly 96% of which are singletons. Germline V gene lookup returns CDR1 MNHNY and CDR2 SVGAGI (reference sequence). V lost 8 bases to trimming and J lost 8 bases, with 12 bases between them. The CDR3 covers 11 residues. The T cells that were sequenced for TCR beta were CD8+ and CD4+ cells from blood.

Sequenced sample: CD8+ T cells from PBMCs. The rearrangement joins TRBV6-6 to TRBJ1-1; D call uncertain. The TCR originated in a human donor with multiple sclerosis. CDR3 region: CASRSGVEAFF. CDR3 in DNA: TGTGCCAGCCGAAGCGGGGTGGAAGCTTTCTTT.